The next 5 T cell receptor beta chains were all read from a single sample in a study of T cells after posttransplantation cyclophosphamide. Clones were read by immunoSEQ multiplex PCR, and TCRdb kept only the in-frame ones, dropping some. This repertoire lists approximately 12,000 clones without singletons; around 28% sits in the top ten. Treatment was busulfan-fludarabine conditioning, a marrow graft, and cyclophosphamide on days +3 and +4. This sample comprised PBMCs, obtained after allogeneic stem cell transplant with posttransplant cyclophosphamide. All receptors derive from a female patient in her 40s who received an allogeneic stem cell transplant from a related donor, was CMV-positive, and had acute GVHD only. Some T cells could come from the graft donor.

This clone was picked up many times. The chain links TRBV11-3 to TRBJ1-1, with D possibly matching TRBD1 (5 bases). V shed 4 bases and J shed 0 bases, with 12 bases lying between them. The V gene's germline CDR1 is SGHNT and CDR2 YENEEA. CDR3 length: 15 residues. The CDR3 DNA is TGTGCCAGCAGCTCTATGACAGCCATGAACACTGAAGCTTTCTTT. As protein: CASSSMTAMNTEAFF.

This clone was recorded at least ten times. The chain links TRBV18 to TRBJ2-7; D not resolved. Germline loops: CDR1 KGHSH, CDR2 LQKENI. The CDR3 consists of 12 residues. V lost 6 bases, J lost 0 bases, and 6 bases lay in between. The CDR3 DNA follows: TGTGCCAGCTCGCCTAGCTCCTACGAGCAGTACTTC. Translating it yields CASSPSSYEQYF. The variable domain in full, with the rest retrieved from reference TRBV18 and TRBJ2-7, is NAGVMQNPRHLVRRRGQEARLRCSPMKGHSHVYWYRQLPEEGLKFMVYLQKENIIDESGMPKERFSAEFPKEGPSILRIQQVVRGDSAAYFCASSPSSYEQYFGPGTRLTVT.

This clone was seen at least ten times. The V gene is TRBV10-1, the J gene TRBJ2-7, with D maybe TRBD2 (6 bases). The V and J ends lost 4 bases and 2 bases respectively, with 18 bases between them. Per germline, CDR1 WNHNN and CDR2 SYGVQD (reference sequence). The CDR3 spans 16 residues. As DNA, the CDR3 is TGCGCCAGCAGTGTATATGAACGGAGGGTAGCCTACGAGCAGTACGTC. It specifies CASSVYERRVAYEQYV.

Many counts were recorded for this clone. V and J are TRBV5-6 and TRBJ2-1, with 7 nucleotides matching TRBD2. With 6 bases clipped from V and 3 bases from J, the junction kept 9 bases outside the gene matches. CDR1 is SGHDT, CDR2 YYEEEE, per germline. The CDR3 is made up of 15 amino acids. In DNA form, the CDR3 reads TGTGCCAGCAAAATGCGGGAGCCAGGCTACAATGAGCAGTTCTTC. Amino acids: CASKMREPGYNEQFF.

This clone showed up many times. The genes are TRBV14 and TRBJ2-3; a weak D match, TRBD2 (6 bases). V shed 4 bases and J shed 0 bases, with 17 bases lying between them. The germline CDR1 and CDR2 sequences are SGHDN and FVKESK. The CDR3 is 17 amino acids. This CDR3 is CASSRGDSGYSTDTQYF. The CDR3 coding sequence is TGTGCCAGCAGCCGAGGAGATAGCGGATATAGCACAGATACGCAGTATTTT. The whole variable domain, remainder taken from reference TRBV14 and TRBJ2-3, is EAGVTQFPSHSVIEKGQTVTLRCDPISGHDNLYWYRRVMGKEIKFLLHFVKESKQDESGMPNNRFLAERTGGTYSTLKVQPAELEDSGVYFCASSRGDSGYSTDTQYFGPGTRLTVL.